This T cell receptor beta chain was observed in a study of Graves' ophthalmopathy and Graves' hyperthyroidism. Overall study results and limits: Blood also contained most of the expanded thyroid clonotypes above 0.001 frequency.

For this clonotype: The antigen remains undetermined.

A volume of 9.5 to 10 ml of fresh peripheral blood supplied the PBMCs. Scientists amplified the TCR beta CDR3 regions from RNA transcripts. First-round RT-PCR relied on HTBI primers, and a second-round multiplex PCR came next. A single record per CDR3 protein comes from TCRdb applying MiXCR to the multiplex PCR reads. The table shows hundreds of thousands of distinct CDR3 sequences, with under 50% occurring only once. Trimming left V 4 bases short and J 3 bases short, with 14 bases between. The CDR3 runs to 15 residues. Germline loops: CDR1 SGDLS, CDR2 YYNGEE. This sequence was found in an adult man with Graves' ophthalmopathy. The chain is built from TRBV9 and TRBJ1-3; perhaps TRBD1 as D (5 bases). The sample was peripheral blood. CDR3 protein: CASSTGTAYGNTIYF. The CDR3 DNA reads TGTGCCAGCAGCACCGGGACTGCTTATGGAAACACCATATATTTT.